This TCR beta chain was recovered during a study of T cell responses to AZD1222 COVID-19 vaccine (dated by TCRdb to the early 2020s). For the wider study: Because spike-specific TCR depth and breadth did not differ between the two schedules, AZD1222 recipients who got a second dose at roughly 4 weeks were pooled with those who got a second dose at roughly 12 weeks. A total of 233 trial participants underwent TCR sequencing, of whom some 210 received two doses of AZD1222 and around 25 received two doses of the MenACWY control vaccine. Trial participants were enrolled by age into subgroups of 18-55, 56-69 and 70-plus years, and roughly 150, 30 and 60 TCR-sequenced participants, respectively, were included in these subgroups. Beyond this particular receptor, the publication reports: Because no day 14 peak-response samples were available, the repertoires could be characterized only after the peak T cell response. In the small 56-69-year group, the increase in depth fell short of significance, most likely because of low power. Spike-specific TCR breadth and depth rose significantly after two AZD1222 doses compared with day 0 and with MenACWY recipients. Most participants were white British and females outnumbered males, and the authors suggested that clonal diversity may have been underestimated. Nearly half of unique spike-specific TCRs reportedly recognized epitopes outside regions mutated in the B.1.351 and B.1.1.7 variants. The whole spike protein was spanned by vaccine-associated CD4 TCRs, and dominant responses were seen in regions 160-218 and 743-854. Conclusions about previously exposed vaccinees are limited, since just a handful of AZD1222 recipients were seropositive for SARS-CoV-2 at baseline.

About this clone itself: Its antigen remains undetermined. Base-call qualities are not available, and no considerably larger clone is one nucleotide away.

The time point label on this specimen signifies: baseline before first vaccination. Samples from vaccinated people were obtained from the UK trials COV001 and COV002, which included a single-blind randomized controlled phase 2/3 trial of AZD1222 (ChAdOx1 nCoV-19) in healthy adults. For TCRbeta chain sequencing, PBMC samples from trial participants were taken at day 0 and at day 28 after the second dose. The CDR3 regions of human TCRbeta chains were analyzed by immunosequencing. Per the source publication's procedure: Repertoire TCRs were matched against a reference library of SARS-CoV-2-specific TCRs generated with the MIRA antigen-specificity platform. Breadth was defined as the fraction of unique TCRs that were SARS-CoV-2-associated, and depth was defined as the fraction of total T cells that were SARS-CoV-2-associated. Each spike-specific TCR was assigned to its reactive spike region and to a CD4 or CD8 class using the MIRA data. Log10-transformed breadth and depth values were compared by one-way ANOVA with Sidak's multiple comparisons tests. What TCRdb holds here is the immuneACCESS table cut down to in-frame rearrangements. Part of the clones is not present; checked against another copy, under half of the missing clones reflect an unresolved V gene, and the others are unexplained. The D gene and trimming were derived from the DNA, and the V and J assignments and clone size from that table. This sample holds approximately 110,000 clones; roughly 88% were observed only once. The ten largest clones take up about 2.7% of the sample.

Taken from the germline V gene, the CDR1 and CDR2 loops are SNHLY and FYNNEI. Counted from cysteine to phenylalanine, this CDR3 has 15 amino acids. The kept DNA is CDR3 alone, 45 bases in frame from the first base. The V end loses 6 bases and the J end loses 4 bases, and a stretch of 15 bases separates them. In this chain, TRBV2 is recombined with TRBJ2-2; a tentative D call is TRBD1 (5 bases match). Sample: peripheral blood, taken on day 0 of AZD1222 vaccination. The clonotype was recovered from an adult in good health. The nucleotides read TGTGCCAGCAGCCCCGAGCAGGGTGGCACCGGGGAGCTGTTTTTT. This sequence encodes CASSPEQGGTGELFF.